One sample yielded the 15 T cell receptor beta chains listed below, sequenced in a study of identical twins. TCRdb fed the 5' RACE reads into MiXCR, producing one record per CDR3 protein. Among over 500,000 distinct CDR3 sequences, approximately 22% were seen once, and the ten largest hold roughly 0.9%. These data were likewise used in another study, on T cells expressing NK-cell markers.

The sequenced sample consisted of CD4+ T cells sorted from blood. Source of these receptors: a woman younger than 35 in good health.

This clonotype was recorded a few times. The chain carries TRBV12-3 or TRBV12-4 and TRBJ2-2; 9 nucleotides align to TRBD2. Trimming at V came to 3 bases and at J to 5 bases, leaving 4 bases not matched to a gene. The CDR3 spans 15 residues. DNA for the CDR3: TGTGCCAGCAGTTTGGGACTAGCTGTGACCGGGGAGCTGTTTTTT. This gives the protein CASSLGLAVTGELFF.

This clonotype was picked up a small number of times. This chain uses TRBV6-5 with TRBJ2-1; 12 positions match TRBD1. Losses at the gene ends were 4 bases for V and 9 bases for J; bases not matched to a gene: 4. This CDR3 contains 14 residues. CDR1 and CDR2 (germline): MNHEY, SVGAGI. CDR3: CASSWGQGAGEQFF. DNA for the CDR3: TGTGCCAGCAGTTGGGGACAGGGGGCAGGTGAGCAGTTCTTC.

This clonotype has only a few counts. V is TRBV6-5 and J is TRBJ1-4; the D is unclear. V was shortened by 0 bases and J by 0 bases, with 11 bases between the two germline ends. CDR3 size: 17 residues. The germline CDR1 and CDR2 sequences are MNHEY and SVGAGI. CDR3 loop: CASSYSGRFSTNEKLFF. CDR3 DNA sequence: TGTGCCAGCAGTTACTCCGGCAGGTTCTCAACTAATGAAAAACTGTTTTTT.

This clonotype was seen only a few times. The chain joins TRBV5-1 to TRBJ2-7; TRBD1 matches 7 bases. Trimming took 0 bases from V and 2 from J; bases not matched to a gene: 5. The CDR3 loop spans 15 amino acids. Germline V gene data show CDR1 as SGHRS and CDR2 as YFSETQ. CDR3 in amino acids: CASSLDPGQPYEQYF. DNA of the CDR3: TGCGCCAGCAGCTTGGACCCGGGACAGCCCTACGAGCAGTACTTC.

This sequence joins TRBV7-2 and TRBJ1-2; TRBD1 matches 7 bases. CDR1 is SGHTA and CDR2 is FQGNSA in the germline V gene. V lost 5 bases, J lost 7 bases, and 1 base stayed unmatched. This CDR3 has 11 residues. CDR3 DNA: TGTGCCAGCAGCAGGGGGCTTGGCTACACCTTC. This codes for CASSRGLGYTF.

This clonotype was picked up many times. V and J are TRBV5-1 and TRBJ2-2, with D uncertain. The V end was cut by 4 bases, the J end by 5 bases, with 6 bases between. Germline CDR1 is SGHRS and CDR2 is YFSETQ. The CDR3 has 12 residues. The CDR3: CASSLETGELFF. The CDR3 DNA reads TGCGCCAGCAGCCTCGAGACCGGGGAGCTGTTTTTT.

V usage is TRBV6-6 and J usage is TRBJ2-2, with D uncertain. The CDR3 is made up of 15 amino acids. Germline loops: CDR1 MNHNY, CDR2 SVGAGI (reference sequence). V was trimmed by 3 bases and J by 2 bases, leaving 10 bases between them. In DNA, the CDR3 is TGTGCCAGCAGTTATATAAACCGAAACACCGGGGAGCTGTTTTTT. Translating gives CASSYINRNTGELFF.

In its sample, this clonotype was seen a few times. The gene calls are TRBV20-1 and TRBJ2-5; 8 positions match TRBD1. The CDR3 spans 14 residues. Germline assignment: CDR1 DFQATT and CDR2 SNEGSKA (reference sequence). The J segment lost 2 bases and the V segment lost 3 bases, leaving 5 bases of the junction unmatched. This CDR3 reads CSASWGQVQETQYF. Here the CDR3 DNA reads TGCAGTGCTAGTTGGGGACAGGTTCAAGAGACCCAGTACTTC.

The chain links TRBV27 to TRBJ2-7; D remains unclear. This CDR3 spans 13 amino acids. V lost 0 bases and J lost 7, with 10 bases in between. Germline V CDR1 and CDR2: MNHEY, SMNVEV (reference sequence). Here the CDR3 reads CASSLSVMGEQYF. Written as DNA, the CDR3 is TGTGCCAGCAGTTTATCGGTCATGGGGGAGCAGTACTTC.

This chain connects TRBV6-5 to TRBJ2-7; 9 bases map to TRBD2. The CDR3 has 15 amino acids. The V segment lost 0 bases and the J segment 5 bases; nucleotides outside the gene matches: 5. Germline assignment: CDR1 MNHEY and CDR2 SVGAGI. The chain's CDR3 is CASSYSPSGVNEQYF. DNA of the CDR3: TGTGCCAGCAGTTACTCGCCTAGCGGGGTGAACGAGCAGTACTTC.

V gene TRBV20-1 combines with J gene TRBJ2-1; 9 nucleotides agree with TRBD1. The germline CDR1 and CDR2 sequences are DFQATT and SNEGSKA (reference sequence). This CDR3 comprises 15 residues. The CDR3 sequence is CSTPNSGQGRDEQFF. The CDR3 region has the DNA TGCAGCACACCAAACTCCGGACAGGGGCGAGATGAGCAGTTCTTC.

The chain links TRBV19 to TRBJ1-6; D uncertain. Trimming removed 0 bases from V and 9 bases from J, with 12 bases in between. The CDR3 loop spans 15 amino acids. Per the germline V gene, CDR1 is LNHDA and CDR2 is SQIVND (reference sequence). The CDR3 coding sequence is TGTGCCAGTAGTATAGATGGGCGAAGGATTTCACCCCTCCACTTT. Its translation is CASSIDGRRISPLHF.

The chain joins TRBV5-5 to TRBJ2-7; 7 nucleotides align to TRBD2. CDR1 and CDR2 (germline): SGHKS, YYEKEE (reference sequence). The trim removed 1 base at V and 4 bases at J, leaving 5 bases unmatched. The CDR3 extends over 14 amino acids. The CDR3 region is CASSLFGGGYEQYF. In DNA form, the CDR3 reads TGTGCCAGCAGCTTGTTCGGCGGGGGTTACGAGCAGTACTTC.

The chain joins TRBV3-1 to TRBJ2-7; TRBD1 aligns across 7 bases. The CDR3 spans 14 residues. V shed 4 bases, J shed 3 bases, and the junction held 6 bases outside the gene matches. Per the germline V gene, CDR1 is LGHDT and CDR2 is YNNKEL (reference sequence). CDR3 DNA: TGTGCCAGCAGCCGAGGACAGGACGGCTACGAGCAGTACTTC. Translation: CASSRGQDGYEQYF.

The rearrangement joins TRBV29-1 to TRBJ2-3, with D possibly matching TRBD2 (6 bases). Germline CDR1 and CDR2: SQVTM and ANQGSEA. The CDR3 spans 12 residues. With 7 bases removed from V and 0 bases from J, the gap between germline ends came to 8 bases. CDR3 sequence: CSGRGSTDTQYF. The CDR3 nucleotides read TGCAGCGGTCGGGGGAGCACAGATACGCAGTATTTT.